The rows below give T cell receptor beta chains drawn from one sample of a study of T cells in Graves' hyperthyroidism and ophthalmopathy. TCRdb called the multiplex PCR reads again in MiXCR, with one record for every CDR3 protein. The sample carries 96,000 or so distinct CDR3 sequences, roughly 56% recorded once. The sequenced material came from blood. The receptors originated from a middle-aged woman with Graves' hyperthyroidism. CDR3s include the opening cysteine and the closing phenylalanine or tryptophan. The order of the fields is V gene, J gene, clone size, D gene, CDR3 DNA, CDR3 protein. A D gene is named only where the DNA matches it firmly. Clone size is shown for a subset of rows, as once, few, many or a class of expanded clone.

TRBV15	TRBJ2-2	many	-	TGTGCCACCAGCAGAGTAGAGGGTTCCGGGGAGCTGTTTTTT	CATSRVEGSGELFF
TRBV19	TRBJ2-2	-	TRBD1	TGTGCCAGTAGCCTTTCCATTCGTGGGACAGGGTTATCTCGGGAGCTGTTTTTT	CASSLSIRGTGLSRELFF
TRBV2	TRBJ1-5	-	-	TGTGCCAGCAGTTCCTATAGCGGGAGTGAGACCCAGCATTTT	CASSSYSGSETQHF
TRBV6-1	TRBJ2-1	-	-	TGTGCCAGCAGTGAAGTGATAGGGGAGCCCTACAATGAGCAGTTCTTC	CASSEVIGEPYNEQFF
TRBV6-5	TRBJ1-2	many	TRBD1	TGTGCCAGCAGTTACCTACAGGGGCCGGGTGGCTACACCTTC	CASSYLQGPGGYTF
TRBV20-1	TRBJ2-5	-	-	TGCAGTGCTAGTAGCGACAGGCTGGGGGAGACCCAGTACTTC	CSASSDRLGETQYF
TRBV7-8	TRBJ1-1	many	-	TGTGCCAGCAGAACGACCGGGACTGTGAACACTGAAGCTTTCTTT	CASRTTGTVNTEAFF
TRBV6-5	TRBJ1-1	-	TRBD1	TGTGCCAGCAGTCCGACAGGGGGCTGGACTGAAGCTTTCTTT	CASSPTGGWTEAFF
TRBV5-5	TRBJ2-7	-	-	TGTGCCAGCAGTCTCGGGGTTCCCTACGAGCAGTACTTC	CASSLGVPYEQYF
TRBV7-2	TRBJ1-2	many	TRBD1	TGTGCCAGCAGCTTCGTAGGGACAGGGGGCGCTTATGGCTACACCTTC	CASSFVGTGGAYGYTF
TRBV5-1	TRBJ2-7	-	-	TGCGCCAGCAGTCTGGACAGGGGCCATACTAGCGGATCCTACGAGCAGTACTTC	CASSLDRGHTSGSYEQYF
TRBV20-1	TRBJ2-3	-	TRBD2	TGCAGTCCTTCCAAGCGGGAGGGCACAGATACGCGGTATTTT	CSPSKREGTDTRYF
TRBV10-2	TRBJ1-2	-	-	TGCGCCAGCAGTCGAGACGATTATGGCTACACCTTC	CASSRDDYGYTF
TRBV11-3	TRBJ2-2	-	-	TGTGCCAGCAGCTTAGGGAGGCTCAAGAACACCGGGGAGCTGTTTTTT	CASSLGRLKNTGELFF
TRBV9	TRBJ1-1	-	TRBD1	TGTGCCAGCAGAGGTGAAGGGGGCAGGGTGGCTTTCTTT	CASRGEGGRVAFF
TRBV16	TRBJ1-1	few	TRBD1	TGTGCCAGCAGCCTACAGGGGTCCACTGAAGCTTTCTTT	CASSLQGSTEAFF
TRBV20-1	TRBJ2-7	-	-	TGCAGTGCTAGAGATCTAGGGGGGAGCTCCTACGAGCAGTACTTC	CSARDLGGSSYEQYF
TRBV5-1	TRBJ1-5	-	TRBD1	TGCGCCAGCAGCAACGTCCGACAGGGGGGACAGCCCCAGCATTTT	CASSNVRQGGQPQHF
TRBV10-3	TRBJ2-5	-	TRBD2	TGTGCCATCATCCCCTTTCGCGGGAGAACCGTGGAGACCCAGTACTTC	CAIIPFRGRTVETQYF
TRBV19	TRBJ2-2	many	TRBD2	TGTGCCAGTAGGTGGACTAGCTCCAACACCGGGGAGCTGTTTTTT	CASRWTSSNTGELFF
TRBV20-1	TRBJ1-2	many	-	TGCAGTGCTCCCACCCAGGACTATGGCTACACCTTC	CSAPTQDYGYTF
TRBV7-2	TRBJ1-4	many	-	TGTGCCAGCAGCTTAGAGACGGCCGTGAATGAAAAACTGTTTTTT	CASSLETAVNEKLFF
TRBV7-2	TRBJ1-2	-	-	TGTGCCAGCAGTTTATTGCAGGGTGATGGCTACACCTTC	CASSLLQGDGYTF
TRBV5-1	TRBJ2-6	many	-	TGCGCCAGCAGCTTGAGCGCAGGATGGAGCTCTGGGGCCAACGTCCTGACTTTC	CASSLSAGWSSGANVLTF
TRBV27	TRBJ2-7	many	TRBD1	TGTGCCAGCAGTTTGACAGGGCCCCTCGAGCAGTACTTC	CASSLTGPLEQYF
TRBV5-1	TRBJ2-2	few	-	TGCGCCAGCAGAGGGGACCCGAACACCGGGGAGCTGTTTTTT	CASRGDPNTGELFF
TRBV7-9	TRBJ2-7	many	-	TGTGCCAGCAGCTTACGGGACCCCTCCTACGAGCAGTACTTC	CASSLRDPSYEQYF
TRBV7-2	TRBJ2-7	-	-	TGTGCCAGCAGCTTTCGAGGGAGCTCCTACGAGCAGTACTTC	CASSFRGSSYEQYF
TRBV7-2	TRBJ1-2	many	-	TGTGCCAGCTCACCCCTGGGGGCAGACTATGGCTACACCTTC	CASSPLGADYGYTF
TRBV7-8	TRBJ2-6	many	-	TGTGCCAGCAGCTTAGAGTTTGGACGCGCAGGGGTCCTGACTTTC	CASSLEFGRAGVLTF
TRBV20-1	TRBJ1-5	many	-	TGCAGTGCTAAGTCGACAGAGGGCAGTCAGCCCCAGCATTTT	CSAKSTEGSQPQHF